Only one count was recorded for the clone carrying this TCR beta chain. The entry originates in a study of shared clonotypes between healthy human individuals. Study as a whole: Researchers assigned three CD4 naive, three CD4 memory, two CD8 naive and one CD8 memory plate to each donor.

Germline CDR1 reads MGHRA; CDR2 reads YSYEKL. V lost 4 bases and J lost 2, with 12 bases in between. The CDR3 has 15 amino acids. TCRdb's copy holds only in-frame clones and misses some; the assay was immunoSEQ multiplex PCR. Here the sample spans 2.3 million or so clones, 80% to 95% being singletons. The specimen was naive CD4+ T cells from PBMCs. Subset denoted: CD45RA+ positively selected. The TCR sequence derives from a man aged 18 to 29 in good health. Some clones in this sample may be carry-over from other donors' samples. J is TRBJ2-1 and V is TRBV4-1; perhaps D is TRBD1 or TRBD2 (5 bases each). In nucleotides, the CDR3 is TGCGCCAGCAGCCTGGGGGACGGTCCCTACAATGAGCAGTTCTTC. It yields the protein CASSLGDGPYNEQFF.